This is a list of T cell receptor beta chains from one sample in a study of OX40 agonist ivuxolimab in advanced cancers. Data came from immunoSEQ multiplex PCR; TCRdb stores just in-frame clones and leaves some out. This sample carries around 60,000 clones, approximately 91% of them seen once, and the ten largest clones take roughly 25%. The sequenced sample was CD4+ or CD8+ T cells sorted from blood, obtained in a trial of the OX40 agonist ivuxolimab. The receptors come from an adult with an advanced solid tumor such as melanoma, head and neck, liver or kidney cancer. The CDR3 runs from the conserved cysteine through the conserved F or W. D genes are given only for firm matches. Clone size is shown for a subset of rows, as once, few, many or a class of expanded clone.

V gene,D gene,J gene,clone size,CDR3 DNA,CDR3 protein
TRBV7-2,.,TRBJ2-1,.,TGTGCCAGCAGCTTAATTCGGACAGCTCCTTACAATGAGCAGTTCTTC,CASSLIRTAPYNEQFF
TRBV19,.,TRBJ1-1,.,TGTGCCAGTAGTATGGGGTTTACCGAAGCTTTCTTT,CASSMGFTEAFF
TRBV4-1,TRBD2,TRBJ2-1,.,TGCGCCAGCAGACAGCGGGATACCTCCTACAATGAGCAGTTCTTC,CASRQRDTSYNEQFF
TRBV6-5,.,TRBJ2-2,.,TGTGCCAGCAGTGCAGCGGCCAACACCGGGGAGCTGTTTTTT,CASSAAANTGELFF
TRBV18,.,TRBJ2-3,.,TGTGCCAGCTCACCGGGGTTGGCAGGGGAGGCCGATACGCAGTATTTT,CASSPGLAGEADTQYF
TRBV28,.,TRBJ1-1,few,TGTGCCAGCAACCAGGGCGCTGAAGCTTTCTTT,CASNQGAEAFF
TRBV7-8,.,TRBJ1-1,.,TGTGCCAGCAGCTTAGCTCTAGGACATCCGGGCACTGAAGCTTTCTTT,CASSLALGHPGTEAFF
TRBV19,.,TRBJ1-1,.,TGTGCCAGTGGGATTGGAATGAACACTGAAGCTTTCTTT,CASGIGMNTEAFF
TRBV27,TRBD2,TRBJ2-7,.,TGTGCCAGCAGTTTATGGCTAGCGGGAGAAGCCGAGCAGTACTTC,CASSLWLAGEAEQYF
TRBV9,.,TRBJ2-5,.,TGTGCCAGCAGCGTAGCTGGAACAGCAGAGACCCAGTACTTC,CASSVAGTAETQYF
TRBV30,TRBD1,TRBJ2-3,.,TGTGCCTGGGAGGGACCGGGACAGGGTCCAGATACGCAGTATTTT,CAWEGPGQGPDTQYF
TRBV5-5,.,TRBJ2-7,once,TGTGCCAGCAGCTTGGGGCCAGGGCCTTCCTACGAGCAGTACTTC,CASSLGPGPSYEQYF
TRBV13,.,TRBJ2-5,.,TGTGCCAGCAGCTTAGAAAAAGAGAACCAAGAGACCCAGTACTTC,CASSLEKENQETQYF
TRBV11-2,.,TRBJ2-7,.,TGTGCCAGCAGCCCGTTCCCTTCCCTCTCCTACGAGCAGTACTTC,CASSPFPSLSYEQYF
TRBV7-6,.,TRBJ2-5,.,TGTGCCAGCAGCTCGTCAGGGACCCAGTACTTC,CASSSSGTQYF
TRBV5-6,.,TRBJ2-7,.,TGTGCCAGCAGCTGGGGTCCAGGCTACGAGCAGTACTTC,CASSWGPGYEQYF
TRBV7-6,.,TRBJ2-2,.,TGTGCCAGCAGCCTATTGACGGGGGGCGGGAGGCTGTTTTTT,CASSLLTGGGRLFF
TRBV7-9,.,TRBJ2-1,.,TGTGCCAGCAGCTCCCGCTCTGGTGAGCAGTTCTTC,CASSSRSGEQFF
TRBV6-5,TRBD2,TRBJ2-7,.,TGTGCCAGCAGCCCCCAATCTAGCGGGATGTACGAGCAGTACTTC,CASSPQSSGMYEQYF
TRBV2,.,TRBJ2-7,.,TGTGCCAGCAGTGCCAGGACCAGCTACGAGCAGTACTTC,CASSARTSYEQYF
TRBV4-1,TRBD1,TRBJ1-5,.,TGCGCCAGCAGCCGGGGACAGGGTTTCAATCAGCCCCAGCATTTT,CASSRGQGFNQPQHF
TRBV19,.,TRBJ2-6,.,TGTGCCAGTAGTATTGGGGCAGGGGCCAACGTCCTGACTTTC,CASSIGAGANVLTF